This T cell receptor beta chain was sequenced in a study of cytomegalovirus exposure and HLA in healthy donors (dated by TCRdb to about 2017). Describing the broader study: According to an earlier analysis of 450 to 650 of the donors, some 180 million T cells yielded some 120 million unique TCR beta sequences and about 300 Gb of sequence data. Around 300 gigabases of sequencing data and tens of millions of unique TCR sequences were included in an early release covering about 700 HLA-typed donors. The genetic ancestry cluster associated with self-reported Caucasian donors included 81% of the 350 to 500 genotyped donors. The study aimed to test whether cataloging public T cell receptors could reveal signatures of past pathogen exposure. Using immunosequencing, the study profiled T cell repertoires from 666 subjects and related those repertoires to cytomegalovirus serostatus. Besides the first cohort of hundreds of subjects, a separate validation cohort made up of 120 different subjects was used. To predict cytomegalovirus infection status, the study combined high-throughput TCR immunosequencing, statistical association of individual TCRs with disease status, and machine learning. A later analysis re-examined previously published TCR beta repertoires from about 670 donors and added high-resolution HLA genotyping to investigate patterns of TCR occurrence. Rather than using new phenotypic data, the later analysis identified candidate immune exposures from TCR beta sequences and from how often those sequences occurred across donors. An earlier analysis of 587 of the donors used high-throughput TCR beta sequencing to judge whether each TCR beta V gene segment behaved as functional or pseudogenic. Donor age, sex, ethnicity and CMV serostatus were compiled together with the repertoire data. A later genetic analysis took genome-wide SNP genotypes for 398 of the 666 donors and used that subset as a discovery cohort. Every discovery cohort repertoire had been produced on one sequencing platform. HLA typing covered class I and class II loci at four-digit resolution. The number of donors typed differed by locus, with about 629-640 for A, B, C, DRB1 and DQB1, over 500 for DQA1, about 610 for DPA1, and around 450 for DPB1. Four or five DR-DQ haplotypes were treated as single units for association and clustering because of strong linkage in the cohort. Among about 400 genotyped donors of the cohort, an average of approximately 220,000 unique TCR beta nucleotide sequences was sequenced per donor, of which 15% to 20% were non-productive. What the work shows at the level of the full study, not this receptor alone: The classifier was reported to diagnose cytomegalovirus status with high specificity and sensitivity in both the original and validation cohorts. Assigning TCR associations to individual alleles was difficult when HLA alleles, especially DR and DQ, strongly co-occurred. Because counts were too low, some 17 rarely observed V segments, including chromosome 9 orphons, were excluded from the earlier analysis of roughly 580 of the donors. It was suggested by the authors that the approach could potentially be generalized to other disease states and immunological phenotypes. Because HLA typing was missing for some donors at each locus, association tests included only the typed subset. The study listed 150 to 200 TCR beta chains as associated with cytomegalovirus. Linkage disequilibrium might explain the correlated functional status among segregating V segments, but an unknown experimental factor could not be excluded. Roughly uniform sequencing depth across donors was assumed in presence/absence analyses, although this assumption may not hold. In a later analysis, the rate of TCR association differed among HLA loci, with DRB1 alleles having the most associated TCRs and HLA-C alleles having the fewest. Most TCR sequences were seen in very few donors, while some public TCRs were found in many individuals. Immune exposure information for the cohort was limited to CMV serostatus. Compared with equally common non-associated chains, HLA-associated TCR beta chains in a later analysis were more clonally expanded and had lower generation probabilities. A cluster of highly shared sequence variants was judged likely to represent a technical artifact of the sequencing pipeline. In vitro tests confirmed that a few of the cytomegalovirus-associated TCR beta chains recognize cytomegalovirus antigens. In a later analysis, several top co-occurrence clusters were reported to appear linked to parvovirus B19, influenza, CMV and Epstein-Barr virus. In a later genetic analysis, fewer N-insertions in productive TCRs were reported among donors in an Asian-associated ancestry cluster than the approximately 670-donor mean. An earlier analysis of 587 of the donors showed that most TCR beta V segments appeared in productive rearrangements either about 87% or about 30% of the time, which broadly matched IMGT annotations. Only TCR beta chains were sequenced in this cohort, and the absence of alpha or paired-chain data limited detectable features. A further reported finding was that TCR beta sequences accurately predicted the HLA-A and HLA-B alleles for most subjects in the first cohort. A later analysis found that most CMV-associated TCR beta chains appeared HLA-restricted, with HLA associations seemingly driven largely by CMV exposure. Because the 87-base-pair reads could not distinguish some IMGT-functional V segments, including TRBV6-2 and TRBV6-3, those segments were excluded. A later genetic analysis associated a missense DCLRE1C variant with V-gene and J-gene trimming of TCR beta chains, and an independent cohort replicated the association. At a false discovery rate of 0.05, a later analysis linked around 15,000 TCR beta sequences to specific HLA alleles.

Library method: the immunoSEQ multiplex PCR assay. For the multiplex PCR, a mixture combining 60 forward primers for TCR Vbeta segments and 13 reverse primers for TCR Jbeta segments was used. Amplification of the CDR3 region of rearranged TCR beta genes was performed with a multiplex PCR assay on genomic DNA. The Illumina HiSeq System was used to sequence the amplified TCR beta libraries as 87-base-pair reads. In the paper's pipeline: A later analysis counted about 80 million unique TCR beta chains across the 666 repertoires, and roughly 10 million of these chains were shared by at least two donors. A nearest-neighbor algorithm error-corrected the raw reads and collapsed the reads into unique sequences, merging closely related sequences to remove PCR and sequencing errors. To assign V, D and J gene segments, CDR3 sequences were aligned to IMGT reference sequences. Each retained sequence needed at least a six-nucleotide match to both a V gene segment and a J gene segment. Rearrangements were classified as productive when the CDR3 lacked stop codons and remained in frame with V and J, and all other rearrangements were classified as non-productive. CDR3 was defined by IMGT convention, running from the second conserved V-encoded cysteine to the conserved J-encoded phenylalanine. Sequences without an unambiguous match to a single V gene segment were excluded from the earlier analysis of approximately 600 of the donors. In an earlier analysis of almost 600 of the donors, a V segment was called functional when productive rearrangements were above 56.7%, and segregating when the standard deviation between donors exceeded 5%. A statistical classification framework was built to diagnose cytomegalovirus status from the catalog of TCR beta chain sequences. In a later analysis, V and J genes were assigned by comparing TCR nucleotide sequences against IMGT/GENE-DB human TR gene sequences. In a later analysis, CDR3 sequences and most-parsimonious VDJ recombination scenarios were assigned using the TCRdist pipeline. A later analysis defined each TCR beta chain by its CDR3 amino acid sequence plus V-gene family, and excluded reads lacking a unique V-gene family. As a way to deal with suspected cross-contamination and a sequencing artifact, a later analysis dropped 450 to 600 nucleotide sequences that were highly shared and had low generation probability. In a later analysis, a clonal expansion index for each public chain was calculated from normalized within-repertoire ranks of inferred template counts. In a later analysis, generation probabilities were computed with a VDJ recombination model fitted to out-of-frame rearrangements, and the resulting probabilities were checked against IGoR. A later analysis scored TCR-TCR, TCR-HLA and TCR-CMV co-occurrence with hypergeometric tests, applying a repertoire-size bias correction to TCR pairs. A later analysis estimated false discovery rates by permuting HLA or CMV assignments 20 times. In a later analysis, co-occurring TCRs were grouped with DBSCAN, and TCRdist sequence similarity was added when clustering was performed within HLA-allele-positive subsets. Repertoires with fewer than 30,000 or more than 120,000 public chains were left out of co-occurrence clustering, as were roughly five repertoires with anomalous nucleotide sharing. The immuneACCESS repertoire file appears here via TCRdb, limited to in-frame rearrangements. These files lack a portion of the clones; in checked studies, under half of the deficit traces to unresolved V genes, and the cause of the others is not known. The DNA was the basis for D and trimming; V, J and clone size are from that table. The sample table contains about 160,000 clones; only one count was recorded for 70% of them. Clones ranked in the top ten supply around 4.6% of the sample.

Via the germline V gene, CDR1 is SNHLY and CDR2 FYNNEI. The CDR3 starts with the cysteine, ends with the phenylalanine, and has 15 residues. Kept here is only the CDR3 DNA, which spans 45 bases and is read in frame from base 1. V drops 7 bases and J drops 0 bases, leaving 15 bases in between. In total, 666 healthy bone marrow donors made up the cohort. Cohort members were all nominally healthy when sampled, although unrecorded immune exposures were likely present. The donor was CMV seropositive and was included in the group of some 290 seropositive cohort members. A peripheral blood sample was collected from each donor, and TCR beta sequencing was performed on peripheral blood mononuclear cells. The Qiagen DNeasy Blood Extraction Kit was used to extract genomic DNA from the blood cell samples. Notes on this clone: The clone's antigen remains unknown. One base away there is no much larger clone; base qualities are not given.

The chain joins TRBV2 to TRBJ1-1, and possibly TRBD1, on 5 matching bases. The sequenced material came from PBMCs. The sequence was obtained from a man younger than 35 in good health and CMV-seropositive. The CDR3 corresponds to CASTPTVLMNTEAFF. The DNA sequence is as follows: TGTGCCAGCACCCCGACAGTGCTCATGAACACTGAAGCTTTCTTT.